This T cell receptor beta chain was sequenced in a study of blood T cell repertoires in COVID-19. The CDR3 is 18 amino acids. Per the germline V gene, CDR1 is KGHSH and CDR2 is LQKENI. V shed 6 bases, J shed 5 bases, and the junction held 19 bases outside the gene matches. This clone occurred once. Per the original methods: Amplified reference gene primers provided the basis for estimating nucleated cell counts. Assay used: immunoSEQ multiplex PCR; TCRdb lists only in-frame clones, some missing. Clone size and the V and J calls come from that table; the DNA yielded D and trimming. The sample holds 350,000 to 450,000 clones, roughly 90% seen once.

The receptor comes from a woman aged 40 to 55 with COVID-19, enrolled during active disease. Sample: peripheral blood. V is TRBV18 and J is TRBJ1-5, with 7 bases that match TRBD1. The chain's CDR3 is CASSSLPRGQSLDQPQHF. CDR3 DNA: TGTGCCAGCTCGTCCCTACCCCGGGGACAGTCCCTCGATCAGCCCCAGCATTTT.